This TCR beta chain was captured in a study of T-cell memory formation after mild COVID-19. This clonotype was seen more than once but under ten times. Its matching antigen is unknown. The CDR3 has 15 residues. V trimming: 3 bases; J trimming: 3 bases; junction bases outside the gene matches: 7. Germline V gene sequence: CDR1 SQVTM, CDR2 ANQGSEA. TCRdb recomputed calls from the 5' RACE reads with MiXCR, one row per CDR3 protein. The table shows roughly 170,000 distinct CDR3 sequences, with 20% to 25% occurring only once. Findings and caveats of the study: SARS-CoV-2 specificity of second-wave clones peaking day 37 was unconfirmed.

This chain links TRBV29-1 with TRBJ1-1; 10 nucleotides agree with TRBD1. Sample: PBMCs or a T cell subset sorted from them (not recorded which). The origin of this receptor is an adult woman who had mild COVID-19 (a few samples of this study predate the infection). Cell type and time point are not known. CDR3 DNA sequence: TGCAGCGTTGATCCGGGACAGGGGATTTACACTGAAGCTTTCTTT. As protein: CSVDPGQGIYTEAFF.